The clone carrying this T cell receptor (beta chain) occurred many times. What it binds is unknown. Those patients with uncontrolled infection, other autoimmune disease, pregnancy or lactation were excluded. Sample collection date corresponds to first hyperthyroidism diagnosis, prior to any ophthalmopathy symptoms. The sample belongs to a study of T cells in Graves' hyperthyroidism and ophthalmopathy. Notes on the study in general: Appearing also in blood were most of the thyroid clonotypes expanded above 0.001.

Trimming pared 4 bases from V and 4 bases from J, leaving 11 bases between. CDR1 and CDR2 from the germline V gene are LGHDT and YNNKEL (reference sequence). This CDR3 region has 13 residues. TCR beta CDR3 sequences were amplified from RNA transcripts. A first-round RT-PCR of the TCR CDR3 used the HTBI primer set. Each CDR3 protein is one row after TCRdb ran MiXCR on the multiplex PCR reads. The table lists around 260,000 distinct CDR3 sequences, 25% to 30% of them singletons. The chain combines TRBV3-1 with TRBJ2-7; maybe TRBD1 (5 bases). The sequencing input was blood. The TCR sequence derives from a man aged 35-49 years with Graves' hyperthyroidism that later progressed to Graves' ophthalmopathy. CDR3 nucleotide sequence: TGTGCCAGCAGCCCCCGCAGGGTTTACGAGCAGTACTTC. Translating it yields CASSPRRVYEQYF.